The clone carrying this T cell receptor (beta chain) was counted once. The CDR3 contains 15 residues. From germline, CDR1 is SNHLY and CDR2 FYNNEI. With V trimmed by 6 bases and J by 8 bases, 13 bases remained unmatched. This sample was included in a study of cytomegalovirus exposure and HLA in healthy donors. Donors were ostensibly healthy at sampling, although undocumented immune exposures were probable. PCR employed 60 Vbeta and 13 Jbeta primers. This table comes from immunoSEQ multiplex PCR, and its TCRdb copy is limited to in-frame clones, with some not included. The sample includes about 60,000 clones, around 87% of them seen just once.

This TCR derives from a young man in good health and CMV-seronegative. The sample comprised PBMCs. The chain couples TRBV2 to TRBJ1-3; 7 nucleotides line up with TRBD1. CDR3 residues: CASRAGTVGIHTIYF. The CDR3 DNA reads as TGTGCCAGCAGGGCTGGGACAGTTGGGATACACACCATATATTTT. Using reference TRBV2 and TRBJ1-3 for the parts outside the CDR3, the full variable domain is EPEVTQTPSHQVTQMGQEVILRCVPISNHLYFYWYRQILGQKVEFLVSFYNNEISEKSEIFDDQFSVERPDGSNFTLKIRSTKLEDSAMYFCASRAGTVGIHTIYFGEGSWLTVV.